What follows are 4 T cell receptor beta chains derived from one specimen sequenced in a study of blood T cells in healthy people across ages. A second about 6 to 11 cycle PCR used barcoded and J-beta primers. TCRdb reanalysed the 5' RACE reads using MiXCR and keeps one entry per CDR3 protein. The top ten hold 7.7% of the sample, which has some 1.5 million distinct CDR3 sequences, roughly 27% seen once. Material for sequencing was blood. These TCRs come from a woman aged 25 to 39 in good health.

The chain carries TRBV15 and TRBJ1-5; D is undetermined. Per the germline V gene, CDR1 is LNHNV and CDR2 is YYDKDF (reference sequence). The CDR3 is 16 residues long. With 1 base removed from V and 1 base from J, the gap between germline ends came to 11 bases. CDR3 residues: CATSRGVGRSNQPQHF. Here the CDR3 DNA reads TGTGCCACCAGCAGAGGTGTAGGGCGGAGCAATCAGCCCCAGCATTTT.

Comment on this clonotype: This may arise from a read error, as a much more abundant clone is one base away. The gene calls are TRBV29-1 and TRBJ2-1; no firm D call. Germline CDR1 and CDR2: SQVTM and ANQGSEA. The CDR3 consists of 11 residues. Between the trimmed V and J ends, which lost 5 bases and 10 bases, there was a span of 12 bases. The CDR3 DNA is TGCAGCGTTTCCCCCCCGGAGGAGCAGTTCTTC. It yields the protein CSVSPPEEQFF.

This clonotype came up a few times. The chain recombines TRBV29-1 with TRBJ1-2; D remains ambiguous. The CDR3 has 15 residues. Per the germline V gene, CDR1 is SQVTM and CDR2 is ANQGSEA. V lost 1 base to trimming and J lost 0 bases, with 12 bases between them. This chain's CDR3 is CSVEGVKDTNYGYTF. DNA for the CDR3: TGCAGCGTTGAAGGTGTCAAAGACACTAACTATGGCTACACCTTC.

This clonotype showed up just a few times. This chain links TRBV12-3 or TRBV12-4 with TRBJ1-4; TRBD1 is a possible D gene (6 bases). The germline V and J ends were trimmed by 6 bases and 4 bases, with 12 bases remaining between them. The CDR3 spans 14 residues. CDR3 DNA sequence: TGTGCCAGCAGCCCGACAGGCAATAATGAAAAACTGTTTTTT. Residues: CASSPTGNNEKLFF.